This T cell receptor (beta chain) is drawn from a study of blood T cells in healthy people across ages. Through a sample-barcoded 5' primer and a J-beta primer mix, a second PCR was run for roughly 6 to 12 cycles. TCRdb analysed the 5' RACE reads with MiXCR anew, one entry per CDR3 protein. The sample contains 1.5 million to 2 million distinct CDR3 sequences, roughly two fifths of which appear only once. This clonotype was observed a few times. Germline V gives CDR1 DFQATT, CDR2 SNEGSKA (reference sequence). The CDR3 consists of 14 residues. V is TRBV20-1 and J is TRBJ2-5; a possible D gene is TRBD2 (6 bases). The closer fit of TRBJ2-7 to the DNA end suggests the J call may be wrong. The sequence derives from a human donor in good health. Material: blood. The CDR3: CSAREGREVSEQYF. In DNA, the CDR3 is TGCAGTGCTAGAGAAGGCAGGGAGGTGAGCGAGCAGTACTTC.